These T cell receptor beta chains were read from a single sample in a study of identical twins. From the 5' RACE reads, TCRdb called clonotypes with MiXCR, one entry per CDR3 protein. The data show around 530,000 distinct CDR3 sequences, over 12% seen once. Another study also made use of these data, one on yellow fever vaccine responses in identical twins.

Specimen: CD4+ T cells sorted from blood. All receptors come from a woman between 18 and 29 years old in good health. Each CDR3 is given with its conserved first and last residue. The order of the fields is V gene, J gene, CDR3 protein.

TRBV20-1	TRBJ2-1	CSATPSGDTEQFF
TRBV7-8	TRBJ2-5	CASSFSTSRTQETQYF
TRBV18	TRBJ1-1	CASSSKQENTEAFF
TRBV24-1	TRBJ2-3	CATSDSVTDTQYF
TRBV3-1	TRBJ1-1	CASSPGQTNTEAFF
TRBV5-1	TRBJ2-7	CASSTGTAYEQYF
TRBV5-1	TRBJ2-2	CASSLISGGGAGELFF
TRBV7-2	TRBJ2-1	CASSLPGLALEQFF
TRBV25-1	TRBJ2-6	CASSELQGARANVLTF
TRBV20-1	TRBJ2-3	CSARRGGASTDTQYF
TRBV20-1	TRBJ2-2	CSAKTGTLNTGELFF
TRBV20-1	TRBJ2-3	CSARDRARGGLTDTQYF
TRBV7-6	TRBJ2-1	CASSPSPLTWQFF
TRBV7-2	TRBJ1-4	CASSLLGDEKLFF
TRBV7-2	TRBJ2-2	CASRSELAGTGELFF
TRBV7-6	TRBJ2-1	CASSSGISGITYNEQFF
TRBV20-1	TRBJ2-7	CSASRGLAGGAGYEQYF
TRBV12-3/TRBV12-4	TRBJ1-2	CASSDGDGTNYGYTF
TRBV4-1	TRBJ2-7	CASSQGNPTSGYEQYF
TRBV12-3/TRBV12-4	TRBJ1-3	CASSRTGDSGNTIYF
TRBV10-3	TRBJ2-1	CAISERELYNEQFF
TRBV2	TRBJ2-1	CASSVAGWVSSYNEQFF
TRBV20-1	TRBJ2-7	CSAAPREGLAYEQYF